This T cell receptor beta chain was recorded in a study of shared T cell receptors in the human thymus listed by TCRdb under 2021. For the wider study: The study investigated the way shared, self-reactive T-cell receptor alpha chains are produced in the human thymus.

Receptor libraries were prepared by the immunoSEQ multiplex PCR assay. In TCRdb, the immuneACCESS table is reduced to in-frame sequences with V and J assigned. These tables do not hold every clone; where another copy was compared, an unresolved V gene accounts for under half, and the others remain unexplained. The sample table records about 730,000 clones; approximately 83% of these occur just once. The ten largest clones take up roughly 0.01% of the sample. As regards this clone: What this receptor recognizes is not known. Nothing much larger sits one base from this clone, and base qualities are not available.

The CDR3 runs 16 amino acids, cysteine and phenylalanine included. The kept DNA is CDR3 alone, 48 bases in frame from the first base. From the germline V gene, CDR1 is MNHEY and CDR2 is SVGAGI. Between the V and J ends, shortened by 2 bases and 7 bases respectively, the junction contains 20 bases. Separately, the same data were catalogued under a study of human thymus T cells. From that second study: The donors were immunologically healthy infants in Finland who had open corrective cardiac surgery for congenital heart defects. Thymus tissue was collected as surgical resects that were removed during corrective cardiac surgery. Biased V and J gene segment usage appeared to be present in both thymic and peripheral blood repertoires. According to the related research, thymic TCR repertoires were highly overlapping among unrelated individuals. The study used 7 or 8 infant thymus samples plus four related peripheral blood samples to characterize TCR alpha and beta repertoires. Donor ages ranging from about 7 to 250 days were recorded, and a handful of male and a couple of female infants were included in the cohort. After being mechanically released from the tissue, thymocytes were kept at -70 degrees C in pellets of about 9-34 million cells. Genomic DNA was extracted from frozen cell pellets with a QIAsymphony instrument. TCRB and TCRAD loci were amplified from a standardized quantity of quality-controlled genomic DNA using the immunoSEQ multiplex PCR assay. Amplicons spanned the V(D)J region at a length sufficient to cover the CDR3 and identify V and J genes. The amplicons were sequenced on an Illumina platform via the commercial immunoSEQ service. Corrections for primer bias and sequencing errors followed previously described methods, while TCRAD and TCRB definitions were based on the IMGT database. Analysis of the repertoires was done with immunoSEQ Analyzer 3.0 and VDJTools and included basic statistics, V/J segment usage, diversity estimates, rarefaction and pairwise overlap. Diversity was estimated with Chao1, ChaoE, Efron-Thisted, Shannon and inverse Simpson indices, and also on datasets down-sampled to the smallest sample. For repertoire overlap, CDR3 nucleotide sequence, V gene and J gene had to match strictly, and clustering was done by Jaccard-based multidimensional scaling. Thymus samples yielded on average roughly 790,000 unique TCRB clonotypes, compared with some 83,000 from blood samples.

The sequence was obtained from a girl under three years old with a congenital heart defect. Donor details come from another sample of the same person, matched by shared clones. The chain couples TRBV6-5 to TRBJ1-2; tentative D gene TRBD1, with 6 bases matching. The sequenced material came from thymocytes. The encoded CDR3 is CASSYRFGRGRGGYTF. The DNA sequence reads TGTGCCAGCAGTTACCGGTTCGGCAGGGGTAGAGGTGGCTACACCTTC.